These 31 T cell receptor beta chains came from one sample sequenced in a study of vaccination and CD4 T cells after COVID-19. These receptors have no known antigen. Noted treatment: roughly ten-day PBMC culture with coronavirus spike peptide pools or control peptides (ViraFEST assay). The assay that was used to sequence DNA from cultured CD4+ T cells was the Oncomine TCR Beta short-read assay. Via MiXCR, TCRdb re-called the PCR reads, giving one row per CDR3 protein. The table has approximately 21,000 distinct CDR3 sequences, 60% seen once. The specimen comprised CD4+ T cells from blood, cultured in vitro, sampled after SARS-CoV-2 vaccination. These receptors all stem from a human donor who received a COVID-19 vaccine.

The CDR3 DNA sequence: TGCAGTGCTAGAGACGGGGGAAAAGCTTTCTTT. This translates into CSARDGGKAFF. The gene calls are TRBV20-1 and TRBJ1-1, with D possibly TRBD1 on 5 matching bases. The V gene lost 0 bases and the J gene lost 9 bases, with 8 bases spanning the gap. Germline V lookup: CDR1 DFQATT, CDR2 SNEGSKA (reference sequence). This CDR3 has 11 residues.

The chain couples TRBV6-1 to TRBJ1-3; D is ambiguous. Germline V gene sequence: CDR1 MNHNS, CDR2 SASEGT. The CDR3 is 9 residues long. V was shortened by 10 bases and J by 11 bases, with 9 bases between the two germline ends. The CDR3 loop reads CATRSAIYF. CDR3 coding DNA: TGTGCCACCAGGTCCGCCATATATTTT.

This chain uses TRBV20-1 with TRBJ2-5; D not certain. The CDR3 is made up of 15 amino acids. Germline V gene lookup returns CDR1 DFQATT and CDR2 SNEGSKA (reference sequence). Between the trimmed V and J ends, which lost 1 base and 0 bases, there was a span of 12 bases. The DNA of the CDR3 is TGCAGTGCTAGAGGGTTGGGCGGCGACCAAGAGACCCAGTACTTC. Protein: CSARGLGGDQETQYF.

This clonotype was detected only once. The chain's CDR3 is CASSPVSGGGDTQYF. CDR3 coding DNA: TGTGCCAGCAGCCCGGTATCAGGGGGAGGAGATACGCAGTATTTT. This rearrangement joins TRBV14 to TRBJ2-3; maybe TRBD1 (7 bases). The CDR3 is made up of 15 amino acids. Germline lookup yields CDR1 SGHDN and CDR2 FVKESK. V was pared by 4 bases and J by 5 bases, with 16 bases between.

The V and J genes are TRBV6-5 and TRBJ2-5; D is perhaps TRBD2 (6 bases). Germline lookup yields CDR1 MNHEY and CDR2 SVGAGI. The CDR3 length is 12 residues. V lost 4 bases and J 7 bases, leaving 10 bases between the germline ends. In nucleotides, the CDR3 is TGTGCCAGCAGTTCTCTGCGGGGGACCCAGTACTTC. Translating gives CASSSLRGTQYF.

The chain carries TRBV20-1 and TRBJ2-4; possible D gene TRBD2, 5 bases. The V gene lost 6 bases and the J gene lost 3 bases, with 12 bases spanning the gap. The CDR3 is 13 amino acids. Germline values: CDR1 DFQATT, CDR2 SNEGSKA (reference sequence). The CDR3 reads CSAVEGVKNIQYF. The CDR3, as DNA: TGCAGTGCGGTCGAGGGAGTCAAAAACATTCAGTACTTC.

This chain links TRBV12-3 or TRBV12-4 with TRBJ1-1; D is possibly TRBD1 (5 bases). Trimming left V 4 bases short and J 1 base short, with 16 bases between. CDR3 size: 16 residues. CDR3 amino acids: CASSSHKGRKNTEAFF. The CDR3 region has the DNA TGTGCCAGCAGTTCACACAAGGGACGGAAGAACACTGAAGCTTTCTTT.

The genes are TRBV7-4 and TRBJ2-3; possibly TRBD2 for D (5 bases). The V end lost 5 bases, the J end lost 2 bases, and 17 bases lay between the germline ends. This CDR3 region has 16 residues. Germline V gene data show CDR1 as SGHVT and CDR2 as SQSDAQ. DNA of the CDR3: TGTGCCAGCAGCCCTCGGCGGGCAGTTTCCACAGATACGCAGTATTTT. Its translation is CASSPRRAVSTDTQYF.

The chain joins TRBV3-1 to TRBJ2-3, with TRBD2 identical over 9 bases. The V and J ends lost 6 bases and 3 bases, in that order; junction bases with no gene match: 4. The CDR3 has 14 residues. Germline V lookup: CDR1 LGHDT, CDR2 YNNKEL (reference sequence). This chain's CDR3 is CASRNSGGTDTQYF. DNA of the CDR3: TGTGCCAGCAGAAATAGCGGGGGAACAGATACGCAGTATTTT.

This clonotype was seen more than once but under ten times. The V and J genes are TRBV30 and TRBJ1-5; D may be TRBD1 (5 bases). CDR1 is GTSNPN, CDR2 SVGIG, per germline (reference sequence). CDR3 length: 12 amino acids. V was pared by 4 bases and J by 3 bases, with 7 bases between. In DNA form, the CDR3 reads TGTGCCTGGAACAGGCTCAATCAGCCCCAGCATTTT. It is translated as CAWNRLNQPQHF.

This chain connects TRBV4-2 to TRBJ2-3; D remains ambiguous. V lost 1 base and J 4 bases, leaving 6 bases between the germline ends. Germline CDR1 and CDR2: LGHNA and YNFKEQ. This CDR3 comprises 13 residues. This CDR3 is CASSQALADTQYF. The CDR3 DNA sequence: TGTGCCAGCAGCCAAGCATTAGCAGATACGCAGTATTTT.

The J gene is TRBJ2-7, the V gene TRBV2; 8 bases line up with TRBD2. Germline CDR1 and CDR2: SNHLY and FYNNEI. This CDR3 has 15 amino acids. Unmatched junction bases numbered 10, after V lost 0 bases and J lost 9 bases. The CDR3 DNA sequence: TGTGCCAGCAGTGAAGCGCGCAGCGGGGGCCCGAGGCAGTACTTC. Its translation: CASSEARSGGPRQYF.

The gene calls are TRBV20-1 and TRBJ2-2, with D maybe TRBD1 (5 bases). Per the germline V gene, CDR1 is DFQATT and CDR2 is SNEGSKA (reference sequence). Trimming took off 6 bases at V and 3 bases at J, with 11 bases between the two ends. The CDR3 totals 13 residues. In nucleotides, the CDR3 is TGCAGTGCAACCGGACAAGACACCGGGGAGCTGTTTTTT. Amino acids: CSATGQDTGELFF.

This sequence joins TRBV30 and TRBJ1-1, with 7 bases fitting TRBD1. Germline CDR1 is GTSNPN and CDR2 is SVGIG (reference sequence). CDR3 size: 16 residues. V lost 5 bases and J lost 1; bases outside the gene matches: 13. As DNA, the CDR3 is TGTGCCTGGGGACCCGGGACAGTCGTAAGGAACACTGAAGCTTTCTTT. This gives the protein CAWGPGTVVRNTEAFF.

The rearrangement links TRBV11-3 to TRBJ2-5; D may be TRBD2 (5 bases). Between the trimmed V and J ends, which lost 5 bases and 2 bases, there was a span of 12 bases. Germline CDR1 is SGHNT and CDR2 is YENEEA. This CDR3 has 14 residues. The CDR3 nucleotides are TGTGCCAGCAGCAGACCTCGGGGTCAAGAGACCCAGTACTTC. This codes for CASSRPRGQETQYF.

The chain combines TRBV19 with TRBJ1-2; TRBD1 is a possible D gene (5 bases). V was trimmed by 8 bases and J by 4 bases, leaving 20 bases between them. Per the germline V gene, CDR1 is LNHDA and CDR2 is SQIVND (reference sequence). The CDR3 has 15 residues. The CDR3 spells CASVWREGVGYGYTF. The CDR3 nucleotides read TGTGCCAGTGTGTGGCGGGAAGGGGTTGGCTATGGCTACACCTTC.

This clonotype was observed a few times. The chain joins TRBV2 to TRBJ1-6; D gene ambiguous. Deletions cut 5 bases from V and 0 bases from J, with 11 bases between. The CDR3 is 16 residues long. Germline values: CDR1 SNHLY, CDR2 FYNNEI. This CDR3 is CASSLEQSSYNSPLHF. CDR3 nucleotide sequence: TGTGCCAGCAGTCTGGAACAGAGCTCCTATAATTCACCCCTCCACTTT.

V and J are TRBV7-9 and TRBJ1-1, with 7 bases that match TRBD1. The V and J ends lost 1 base and 11 bases, in that order; junction bases with no gene match: 16. The length of the CDR3 is 16 residues. Germline V gene lookup returns CDR1 SEHNR and CDR2 FQNEAQ (reference sequence). The CDR3 nucleotides read TGTGCCAGCAGCTTAGATGGGGGCGGGGGCCCCAGGGGGGCTTTCTTT. Its protein product is CASSLDGGGGPRGAFF.

The chain carries TRBV27 and TRBJ1-5; D is unresolved. The CDR3 runs to 10 residues. V lost 6 bases and J 6 bases, leaving 3 bases between the germline ends. The V gene's germline CDR1 is MNHEY and CDR2 SMNVEV (reference sequence). CDR3 in amino acids: CASRLQPQHF. CDR3 DNA sequence: TGTGCCAGCAGACTTCAGCCCCAGCATTTT.

V gene TRBV12-3 or TRBV12-4 combines with J gene TRBJ2-3; TRBD1 might be the D (6 bases). The CDR3 is 14 amino acids. The germline V and J ends were trimmed by 8 bases and 1 base, with 13 bases remaining between them. The CDR3 nucleotides are TGTGCCAGCGCCCAGGGGCAGGGCACAGATACGCAGTATTTT. It yields the protein CASAQGQGTDTQYF.

This chain connects TRBV20-1 to TRBJ1-5; D remains ambiguous. The CDR3 extends over 15 amino acids. V was shortened by 3 bases and J by 4 bases, with 16 bases between the two germline ends. CDR1 and CDR2 (germline): DFQATT, SNEGSKA (reference sequence). The CDR3 is CSASLRQNPNQPQHF. CDR3 DNA sequence: TGCAGTGCTAGCCTCCGGCAGAACCCTAATCAGCCCCAGCATTTT.

The chain has TRBV7-9 and TRBJ1-2; 9 bases fit TRBD1. The CDR3 sequence is 15 residues long. Germline-derived CDR1 and CDR2 are SEHNR and FQNEAQ (reference sequence). Unmatched junction bases numbered 10, after V lost 5 bases and J lost 6 bases. The CDR3 sequence: CASSPPGTGTDGYTF. Here the CDR3 DNA reads TGTGCCAGCAGCCCCCCCGGGACAGGGACGGATGGCTACACCTTC.

V is TRBV20-1 and J is TRBJ2-3; the D gene is possibly TRBD1 (6 bases). With 6 bases removed from V and 0 bases from J, the gap between germline ends came to 10 bases. This CDR3 comprises 13 residues. The germline gives CDR1 DFQATT, CDR2 SNEGSKA (reference sequence). The DNA of the CDR3 is TGCAGTGCGCACAGGGATAGCACAGATACGCAGTATTTT. It translates to CSAHRDSTDTQYF.

This clonotype was observed a few times. This chain uses TRBV4-2 with TRBJ1-4; 12 bases fit TRBD1. Germline CDR1 LGHNA, CDR2 YNFKEQ. The CDR3 has 16 amino acids. V lost 6 bases to trimming and J lost 6 bases; unmatched junction nucleotides: 8. Here the CDR3 reads CASSHGTGGTDEKLFF. The CDR3 DNA sequence: TGTGCCAGCAGTCATGGGACAGGGGGCACCGATGAAAAACTGTTTTTT.

This clonotype was found a few times. This chain joins TRBV24-1 and TRBJ2-2; 9 nucleotides agree with TRBD1. The CDR3 totals 14 residues. V trimming: 8 bases; J trimming: 4 bases; junction bases outside the gene matches: 4. CDR1 and CDR2 (germline): KGHDR, SFDVKD. The CDR3 is CATKQGAGTGELFF. The DNA of the CDR3 is TGTGCCACCAAACAGGGGGCTGGCACCGGGGAGCTGTTTTTT.

This clonotype has only a few counts. This chain connects TRBV24-1 to TRBJ1-2, with TRBD1 identical over 9 bases. The length of the CDR3 is 13 residues. The ends lost 2 bases at V and 8 bases at J; junction bases unmatched: 2. CDR1 is KGHDR, CDR2 SFDVKD, per germline. The CDR3 is CATSDWTGVGYTF. DNA of the CDR3: TGTGCCACCAGTGATTGGACAGGGGTCGGCTACACCTTC.

The chain has TRBV6-1 and TRBJ1-2, with D possibly matching TRBD1 (6 bases). V was shortened by 6 bases and J by 7 bases, with 15 bases between the two germline ends. This CDR3 is 13 amino acids long. The germline V gene encodes CDR1 MNHNS and CDR2 SASEGT. CDR3 DNA sequence: TGTGCCAGCAGGCCCGTCCGACAGGTTGGCTACACCTTC. It specifies CASRPVRQVGYTF.

The chain joins TRBV7-9 to TRBJ1-4; 7 nucleotides match TRBD1. Germline CDR1 and CDR2: SEHNR and FQNEAQ (reference sequence). The CDR3 is 15 amino acids. With 5 bases clipped from V and 3 bases from J, the junction kept 6 bases outside the gene matches. In DNA, the CDR3 is TGTGCCAGCAGCATCACAGGGGCCTCTAATGAAAAACTGTTTTTT. This sequence encodes CASSITGASNEKLFF.

The rearrangement joins TRBV7-3 to TRBJ2-2; 10 nucleotides match TRBD1. Per germline, CDR1 SGHTA and CDR2 FQGTGA. Trimming cost V 5 bases and J 2 bases; bases outside gene matches: 2. The CDR3 loop spans 15 amino acids. CDR3 sequence (DNA): TGTGCCAGCAGCGTGACAGGGGGCAACACCGGGGAGCTGTTTTTT. Encoded protein: CASSVTGGNTGELFF.

This clonotype came up a few times. The rearrangement uses TRBV6-1 and TRBJ1-2, with D possibly being TRBD1 (5 bases). Looked up from germline, CDR1 is MNHNS and CDR2 is SASEGT. The CDR3 is made up of 15 amino acids. V was shortened by 4 bases and J by 2 bases, with 14 bases between the two germline ends. The DNA of the CDR3 is TGTGCCAGCAGTGCCCGGCAGGGAGGGAACTATGGCTACACCTTC. Amino acid sequence: CASSARQGGNYGYTF.

The genes are TRBV7-3 and TRBJ1-2, with D possibly matching TRBD1 (5 bases). This CDR3 has 16 residues. The germline gives CDR1 SGHTA, CDR2 FQGTGA. V lost 2 bases and J 7 bases, leaving 20 bases between the germline ends. CDR3 protein: CASSLEAGTGLSGYTF. In nucleotides, the CDR3 is TGTGCCAGCAGCTTAGAGGCAGGGACGGGGCTGAGTGGCTACACCTTC.